The rows below give T cell receptor beta chains drawn from one sample of a study of cytomegalovirus exposure and HLA in healthy donors. Here immunoSEQ multiplex PCR was the method, and the copy in TCRdb shows in-frame clones only, minus some. In the table there are fewer than 200,000 clones, around 80% of which are singletons. Sequencing used PBMCs. These receptors originate from a female donor in good health and CMV-seronegative. Both conserved end residues are part of each CDR3. Each record gives: CDR3 DNA, CDR3 protein, D gene, J gene, clone size, V gene. D genes are given only for firm matches. Expanded clones are given a class, and other clones once, few, many or no size at all.

CDR3 DNA: TGTGCCAGCAGACTCAGGGGGCTGGACCAAGAGACCCAGTACTTC
CDR3 protein: CASRLRGLDQETQYF
D gene: TRBD1
J gene: TRBJ2-5
clone size: once
V gene: TRBV6-5

CDR3 DNA: TGTGCCAGCAGCGTAGGGGGGGGCGGTTGGGAGACCCAGTACTTC
CDR3 protein: CASSVGGGGWETQYF
D gene: -
J gene: TRBJ2-5
clone size: few
V gene: TRBV9

CDR3 DNA: TGTGCCACCAGCAGGGACAGGGAGCGCTTCTATGGCTACACCTTC
CDR3 protein: CATSRDRERFYGYTF
D gene: TRBD1
J gene: TRBJ1-2
clone size: few
V gene: TRBV15

CDR3 DNA: TGTGCCAGTAGCCCCGGGTGGTCCTACGAGCAGTACTTC
CDR3 protein: CASSPGWSYEQYF
D gene: -
J gene: TRBJ2-7
clone size: -
V gene: TRBV19

CDR3 DNA: TGCAGCGTTCGCGTCCAGGGTGGGGAGACCCAGTACTTC
CDR3 protein: CSVRVQGGETQYF
D gene: -
J gene: TRBJ2-5
clone size: -
V gene: TRBV29-1

CDR3 DNA: TGTGCCAGCTCACCACGCGGGCCCCCCGATGATACGCAGTATTTT
CDR3 protein: CASSPRGPPDDTQYF
D gene: -
J gene: TRBJ2-3
clone size: -
V gene: TRBV18

CDR3 DNA: TGTGCCAGCAGGGACCTAGGAGGGGCGAACACTGAAGCTTTCTTT
CDR3 protein: CASRDLGGANTEAFF
D gene: -
J gene: TRBJ1-1
clone size: few
V gene: TRBV5-4

CDR3 DNA: TGTGCCAGCAGTTACTTGGGGGGTAGCTCTGGAAACACCATATATTTT
CDR3 protein: CASSYLGGSSGNTIYF
D gene: -
J gene: TRBJ1-3
clone size: -
V gene: TRBV6-6

CDR3 DNA: TGTGCCAGCAGCTTACTTACAGGGACCGATACGCAGTATTTT
CDR3 protein: CASSLLTGTDTQYF
D gene: -
J gene: TRBJ2-3
clone size: once
V gene: TRBV11-3

CDR3 DNA: TGTGCCAGCAGCTTAGAGCTAGCGGAAGAGACCCAGTACTTC
CDR3 protein: CASSLELAEETQYF
D gene: TRBD2
J gene: TRBJ2-5
clone size: -
V gene: TRBV11-2

CDR3 DNA: TGTGCCAGCAGTTCAGGAGGGTGGACAGGGGATAACTATGGCTACACCTTC
CDR3 protein: CASSSGGWTGDNYGYTF
D gene: TRBD1
J gene: TRBJ1-2
clone size: -
V gene: TRBV28

CDR3 DNA: TGCGCCAGCAGCCAAGAACCGCTGACTGGTTTATGGTACTTC
CDR3 protein: CASSQEPLTGLWYF
D gene: -
J gene: TRBJ2-7
clone size: -
V gene: TRBV4-1

CDR3 DNA: TGTGCCAGCAGCGCGACGGGGGGAAACACCATATATTTT
CDR3 protein: CASSATGGNTIYF
D gene: -
J gene: TRBJ1-3
clone size: -
V gene: TRBV7-2

CDR3 DNA: TGTGCCTGGAGTGCCCCGAGCGGGGGAGGAACTTTCTTT
CDR3 protein: CAWSAPSGGGTFF
D gene: -
J gene: TRBJ1-1
clone size: -
V gene: TRBV30

CDR3 DNA: TGTGCCAGCAGCGACAGCTCCCAAGAGACCCAGTACTTC
CDR3 protein: CASSDSSQETQYF
D gene: -
J gene: TRBJ2-5
clone size: -
V gene: TRBV28

CDR3 DNA: TGTGCCAGCGGGCGGGGGGCCGGGGCAGAGACCCAGTACTTC
CDR3 protein: CASGRGAGAETQYF
D gene: TRBD2
J gene: TRBJ2-5
clone size: few
V gene: TRBV6-1

CDR3 DNA: TGTGCCAGCCTCCAAACAGGGGCGAACTATGGCTACACCTTC
CDR3 protein: CASLQTGANYGYTF
D gene: TRBD1
J gene: TRBJ1-2
clone size: -
V gene: TRBV6-5

CDR3 DNA: TGTGCCAGCAGCCAAGATTTGACAGGGATTAACTATGGCTACACCTTC
CDR3 protein: CASSQDLTGINYGYTF
D gene: TRBD1
J gene: TRBJ1-2
clone size: -
V gene: TRBV4-2

CDR3 DNA: TGTGCCAGCAGCCAAGATGCGGGAGGAGCGGAGACCCAGTACTTC
CDR3 protein: CASSQDAGGAETQYF
D gene: TRBD2
J gene: TRBJ2-5
clone size: -
V gene: TRBV4-2

CDR3 DNA: TGTGCCAGCAGCTTAACGAGTAGCTCTGGCGCCGGGGAGCTGTTTTTT
CDR3 protein: CASSLTSSSGAGELFF
D gene: -
J gene: TRBJ2-2
clone size: few
V gene: TRBV7-3

CDR3 DNA: TGTGCCAGCCAGACTAGCGGGGGATACAATGAGCAGTTCTTC
CDR3 protein: CASQTSGGYNEQFF
D gene: TRBD2
J gene: TRBJ2-1
clone size: -
V gene: TRBV19

CDR3 DNA: TGCGCCAGCAGCTCGGGACTAGCGGGGGCAGGGGATACGCAGTATTTT
CDR3 protein: CASSSGLAGAGDTQYF
D gene: TRBD2
J gene: TRBJ2-3
clone size: few
V gene: TRBV4-3

CDR3 DNA: TGTGCCAGCAGTCCCGGGACAGGGGGCCGGGATTATGGCTACACCTTC
CDR3 protein: CASSPGTGGRDYGYTF
D gene: TRBD1
J gene: TRBJ1-2
clone size: -
V gene: TRBV28

CDR3 DNA: TGTGCCACCGGACGGACTAGCGGGAGCTCCGGGGAGCTGTTTTTT
CDR3 protein: CATGRTSGSSGELFF
D gene: TRBD2
J gene: TRBJ2-2
clone size: -
V gene: TRBV28

CDR3 DNA: TGTGCCAGCAGTGAGGTAGGGGATATGGCTTTCTTT
CDR3 protein: CASSEVGDMAFF
D gene: -
J gene: TRBJ1-1
clone size: -
V gene: TRBV6-1

CDR3 DNA: TGTGCCAGCAGTTTGCCGGGACAGGGGGGGGGAGGGGAGCAGTTCTTC
CDR3 protein: CASSLPGQGGGGEQFF
D gene: TRBD1
J gene: TRBJ2-1
clone size: -
V gene: TRBV28

CDR3 DNA: TGTGCCAGCAGTTCCCTAGCGGCCTACAATGAGCAGTTCTTC
CDR3 protein: CASSSLAAYNEQFF
D gene: TRBD2
J gene: TRBJ2-1
clone size: -
V gene: TRBV27

CDR3 DNA: TGTGCCAGCAGCTACGACAGTACCTACGAGCAGTACTTC
CDR3 protein: CASSYDSTYEQYF
D gene: -
J gene: TRBJ2-7
clone size: -
V gene: TRBV11-3

CDR3 DNA: TGTGCCAGCAGCTTAGCCTTTCTAGCGGGGGGCACCTCAGAGGGCCAGTACTTC
CDR3 protein: CASSLAFLAGGTSEGQYF
D gene: TRBD2
J gene: TRBJ2-5
clone size: -
V gene: TRBV7-2